This T cell receptor beta chain was sequenced in a study of blood T cells in healthy people across ages. Whole-study findings and limits: Unsorted PBMC material precluded a definitive naive versus antigen-experienced comparison.

No fewer than 5.5 micrograms of total RNA were isolated from every sample. Looked up from germline, CDR1 is SGHRS and CDR2 is YFSETQ. The germline V and J ends were trimmed by 3 bases and 7 bases, with 23 bases remaining between them. The CDR3 covers 16 residues. Through a sample-barcoded 5' primer and a J-beta primer mix, a second PCR was run for roughly 7 to 12 cycles. TCRdb reprocessed the 5' RACE reads with MiXCR, giving one entry per CDR3 protein. The repertoire has 1 million to 1.2 million distinct CDR3 sequences, around two fifths of them found once; the top ten carry approximately 14%. On this clonotype itself: Antigen: not known.

The clonotype was recovered from a man between 18 and 29 years old in good health. The sequencing input was blood. The chain couples TRBV5-1 to TRBJ2-7, with D tentatively TRBD2 (7 bases). The CDR3, as DNA: TGCGCCAGCAGCTCCGGAGGGGGGGCGCCCTACAATGAGCAGTACTTC. Amino acid sequence: CASSSGGGAPYNEQYF.